This T cell receptor (beta chain) was sequenced for a study of T cell clonotyping in hematopoietic cell transplantation. General study results and limits: Recipient TCR diversity dropped after transplant; expanded clonotypes rose from day 30 to 180.

Using immunoSEQ multiplex PCR, the repertoire was profiled, and TCRdb retains in-frame clones only, with some absent. The sample has about 47,000 clones, around 84% seen once. About this clone itself: Its antigen remains unknown.

The time point is: recipient sample about 28 days before transplant, after cytoreduction. The CDR3 has 14 amino acids. V was clipped by 0 bases and J by 0 bases, with 6 bases between them. Germline V gene lookup returns CDR1 SGHRS and CDR2 YFSETQ. The material sequenced was peripheral blood mononuclear cells, taken before stem cell transplant. This receptor was taken from a man aged 55 to 70 with myelodysplastic syndrome. Some clones in this sample may be carry-over from other donors' samples. This chain connects TRBV5-1 to TRBJ1-1; D gene ambiguous. DNA for the CDR3: TGCGCCAGCAGCTTGGGTCGCCTGAACACTGAAGCTTTCTTT. It specifies CASSLGRLNTEAFF.